Sequencing of this T cell receptor beta chain was carried out in a study of a mutant IDH1 vaccine in newly diagnosed glioma. Study in general: Vaccinations, eight in total, occurred in weeks 1, 3, 5, 7, 11, 15, 19, 23.

As regards this clone: Its target is unknown.

Study observations and caveats: Vaccine-induced responses were seen in roughly 93% of patients, spanning several MHC alleles.

The germline V and J ends were trimmed by 4 bases and 0 bases, with 9 bases remaining between them. The CDR3 has 14 residues. Germline CDR1 and CDR2: SEHNR and FQNEAQ (reference sequence). The time point is: week 23, last vaccination. The study gave 300 ug of mutant IDH1 20-mer peptide per vaccine dose, with topical imiquimod. Assay used: immunoSEQ multiplex PCR; TCRdb lists only in-frame clones, some missing. The sample records tens of thousands of clones, roughly 84% being singletons. This specimen consisted of PBMCs, obtained from a glioma patient whose treatment included an IDH1 peptide vaccine. The chain is built from TRBV7-9 and TRBJ1-1; D is possibly TRBD1 (6 bases). The origin of this receptor is a man under 40 with glioma. Here the CDR3 DNA reads TGTGCCAGCAGCTCAGGGGTTCTGAACACTGAAGCTTTCTTT. It yields the protein CASSSGVLNTEAFF.